A single sample is the source of the 21 T cell receptor beta chains below, sequenced in a study of breast tumors, draining lymph nodes, adjacent tissues. The lymph nodes were axillary draining lymph nodes from breast cancer patients. TCRdb re-called the multiplex PCR reads through MiXCR, storing one row per CDR3 protein. The table has approximately 200,000 distinct CDR3 sequences, roughly 31% seen once. The sample consisted of axillary lymph node tissue. These receptors all stem from a female donor with breast cancer. Some clones in this sample may be carry-over from other donors' samples.

This clonotype was observed many times. The chain links TRBV7-3 to TRBJ2-1; 7 bases are shared with TRBD2. The CDR3 extends over 12 amino acids. The J segment lost 8 bases and the V segment lost 4 bases, leaving 2 bases of the junction unmatched. Germline V lookup: CDR1 SGHTA, CDR2 FQGTGA. The CDR3 reads CASSSAGDEQFF. The CDR3 DNA reads as TGTGCCAGCAGCTCCGCGGGGGATGAGCAGTTCTTC.

The sample holds many counts of this clonotype. This chain connects TRBV24-1 to TRBJ2-1; 8 bases line up with TRBD2. The CDR3 extends over 15 amino acids. Per the germline V gene, CDR1 is KGHDR and CDR2 is SFDVKD. The J segment lost 2 bases and the V segment lost 9 bases, leaving 8 bases of the junction unmatched. CDR3 coding DNA: TGTGCCACCCGGGGGGGTTCGACCCCCTACAATGAGCAGTTCTTC. Its protein product is CATRGGSTPYNEQFF.

This clonotype was observed a few times. A read error may be the cause here, since a much bigger clone is one base away. The V gene is TRBV20-1, the J gene TRBJ1-2, with D possibly TRBD1 on 5 matching bases. CDR1 and CDR2 (germline): DFQATT, SNEGSKA (reference sequence). This CDR3 has 12 residues. The CDR3 nucleotides are TGCAGTGCTAACCGGGGGAACTATGGCTCCACCTTC. Translated, it gives CSANRGNYGSTF.

At least ten counts were recorded for this clonotype. The rearrangement joins TRBV2 to TRBJ1-5, with TRBD1 identical over 8 bases. Germline-derived CDR1 and CDR2 are SNHLY and FYNNEI. J gave up 7 bases and V 7 bases, and 9 bases lay outside the gene matches. This CDR3 has 14 residues. The CDR3 loop is CASINDRGGQPQHF. In nucleotides, the CDR3 is TGTGCCAGCATTAACGACAGGGGTGGACAGCCCCAGCATTTT.

The chain recombines TRBV20-1 with TRBJ2-5, with D maybe TRBD2 (6 bases). V was shortened by 5 bases and J by 3 bases, with 19 bases between the two germline ends. This CDR3 has 15 amino acids. In germline, CDR1 is DFQATT, CDR2 SNEGSKA (reference sequence). The CDR3 bases are TGCAGTGCTCAAGTAGTGGGAGGTCGGAAAGAGACCCAGTACTTC. This codes for CSAQVVGGRKETQYF.

The J gene is TRBJ2-5, the V gene TRBV19; 15 bases are a match to TRBD2. The germline V gene has CDR1 LNHDA and CDR2 SQIVND (reference sequence). There are 17 residues in the CDR3. With V trimmed by 4 bases and J by 5 bases, 8 bases remained unmatched. CDR3 sequence: CASSTSGLAGGRETQYF. CDR3 nucleotide sequence: TGTGCCAGTAGTACTTCCGGACTAGCGGGGGGGCGGGAGACCCAGTACTTC.

V usage is TRBV20-1 and J usage is TRBJ2-7, with 14 nucleotides matching TRBD2. V shed 4 bases, J shed 9 bases, and the junction held 8 bases outside the gene matches. CDR1 is DFQATT and CDR2 is SNEGSKA in the germline V gene (reference sequence). The CDR3 runs 14 residues. The CDR3 sequence is CSATSGTSGSVQYF. The CDR3 region has the DNA TGCAGTGCTACCTCCGGGACTAGCGGGAGCGTGCAGTACTTC.

This clonotype was counted at least ten times. The gene calls are TRBV2 and TRBJ2-1; 9 bases fit TRBD2. This CDR3 comprises 14 residues. V shed 7 bases, J shed 4 bases, and the junction held 5 bases outside the gene matches. Germline V gene lookup returns CDR1 SNHLY and CDR2 FYNNEI. The CDR3 region is CASTAGGRYNEQFF. In DNA, the CDR3 is TGTGCCAGCACTGCGGGAGGGCGTTACAATGAGCAGTTCTTC. The whole variable domain, remainder taken from reference TRBV2 and TRBJ2-1, is EPEVTQTPSHQVTQMGQEVILRCVPISNHLYFYWYRQILGQKVEFLVSFYNNEISEKSEIFDDQFSVERPDGSNFTLKIRSTKLEDSAMYFCASTAGGRYNEQFFGPGTRLTVL.

This clonotype occurred a few times. A much larger clone lies one base from this, so it may be a read error. The V gene is TRBV5-5, the J gene TRBJ2-7; TRBD2 is a possible D gene (5 bases). This CDR3 comprises 15 residues. The germline V gene has CDR1 SGHKS and CDR2 YYEKEE (reference sequence). Trimming left V 6 bases short and J 0 bases short, with 16 bases between. The DNA for the CDR3 is TGTGCCAGCAACGCTCGGGATCTTACCTCCTACGAGCAGTACTTC. This gives the protein CASNARDLTSYEQYF.

The chain combines TRBV6-1 with TRBJ1-5; no clear D gene. CDR3 length: 16 amino acids. The ends were cut back, 5 bases at V and 3 bases at J, with 17 bases in the middle. Per germline, CDR1 MNHNS and CDR2 SASEGT. The CDR3 sequence is CASSKSLARANQPQHF. In DNA, the CDR3 is TGTGCCAGCAGTAAAAGTCTGGCCCGGGCCAATCAGCCCCAGCATTTT.

This clonotype was seen only a few times. A read error may be the cause here, since a much bigger clone is one base away. The CDR3 sequence is CSARNVAGASEQYF. The DNA of the CDR3 is TGCAGTGCTAGAAATGTGGCGGGAGCTTCCGAGCAGTACTTC. The chain is built from TRBV20-1 and TRBJ2-7; 7 nucleotides line up with TRBD2. CDR1 and CDR2 from the germline V gene are DFQATT and SNEGSKA (reference sequence). V gave up 2 bases and J gave up 6 bases; unmatched junction bases: 10. The CDR3 totals 14 residues.

This clonotype was seen many times. The CDR3 nucleotides read TGTGCCAGCTCAACCTCAGGGGAAAGTGGCTACACCTTC. Amino acid sequence: CASSTSGESGYTF. The chain links TRBV18 to TRBJ1-2, with a weak D call TRBD1 (6 bases). Germline values: CDR1 KGHSH, CDR2 LQKENI. Trimming took off 5 bases at V and 7 bases at J, with 14 bases between the two ends. The CDR3 is 13 amino acids.

This clonotype was detected many times. The chain joins TRBV15 to TRBJ1-4, with TRBD1 as a possible D gene (5 bases). Germline V gene sequence: CDR1 LNHNV, CDR2 YYDKDF (reference sequence). Trimming pared 1 base from V and 3 bases from J, leaving 9 bases between. This CDR3 has 15 amino acids. The CDR3 coding sequence is TGTGCCACCAGCAGAGCAGGGCAAGCTAATGAAAAACTGTTTTTT. It is translated as CATSRAGQANEKLFF.

This clonotype was detected ten times or more. The chain is built from TRBV7-9 and TRBJ1-2; a possible D gene is TRBD1 (5 bases). The CDR3 loop spans 14 amino acids. CDR1 SEHNR and CDR2 FQNEAQ come from the germline V gene (reference sequence). V dropped 5 bases and J dropped 4 bases, with 14 bases sitting between them. CDR3 bases: TGTGCCAGCAGCCCCGGGGGGGACGGCTATGGCTACACCTTC. The encoded protein is CASSPGGDGYGYTF.

This clonotype was picked up many times. The V call is TRBV9, the J call TRBJ2-3; 13 nucleotides match TRBD2. The CDR3 extends over 19 amino acids. J gave up 0 bases and V 1 base, and 8 bases lay outside the gene matches. Per germline, CDR1 SGDLS and CDR2 YYNGEE. The CDR3 sequence: CASSVSETSGGWSTDTQYF. CDR3 nucleotide sequence: TGTGCCAGCAGCGTATCCGAGACTAGCGGGGGGTGGAGCACAGATACGCAGTATTTT.

This chain connects TRBV7-8 to TRBJ1-2; D unclear. The CDR3 totals 17 residues. V lost 1 base and J lost 2, with 17 bases in between. The germline CDR1 and CDR2 sequences are SGHVS and FQNEAQ. DNA of the CDR3: TGTGCCAGCAGCTTAGGGGTCCGGGCGGTATTGAACTATGGCTACACCTTC. This sequence encodes CASSLGVRAVLNYGYTF.

The chain is built from TRBV5-5 and TRBJ1-2, with 7 bases matching TRBD1. The CDR3 consists of 16 residues. Trimming at V came to 4 bases and at J to 7 bases, leaving 16 bases not matched to a gene. Germline V CDR1 and CDR2: SGHKS, YYEKEE (reference sequence). The CDR3 bases are TGTGCCAGCAGCCCCCCCCCGGGACAGCCCCTTATTGGCTACACCTTC. Translating it yields CASSPPPGQPLIGYTF. Filled out from reference TRBV5-5 and TRBJ1-2, the complete variable domain reads DAGVTQSPTHLIKTRGQQVTLRCSPISGHKSVSWYQQVLGQGPQFIFQYYEKEERGRGNFPDRFSARQFPNYSSELNVNALLLGDSALYLCASSPPPGQPLIGYTFGSGTRLTVV.

As concerns this clonotype: A much larger clone differs from this one at a single base, so this may be a read error. The V call is TRBV20-1, the J call TRBJ2-5; D possibly matches TRBD1 or TRBD2 (5 bases each). Trimming removed 4 bases at V and 4 bases at J, with 19 bases between. From germline, CDR1 is DFQATT and CDR2 SNEGSKA (reference sequence). The CDR3 length is 15 residues. CDR3: CSAISGTMYPETQYF. The DNA for the CDR3 is TGCAGTGCTATCTCGGGGACCATGTACCCAGAGACCCAGTACTTC.

The genes are TRBV12-3 or TRBV12-4 and TRBJ1-2, with 7 bases matching TRBD1. The V and J ends lost 5 bases and 12 bases, in that order; junction bases with no gene match: 9. The CDR3 sequence is 12 residues long. CDR3 DNA sequence: TGTGCCAGCAGTCCCCGGACAGGAGGAAACACCTTC. Translating gives CASSPRTGGNTF.

This clonotype was seen more than once but under ten times. The CDR3 reads CASSSQGQINTEAFF. The CDR3, as DNA: TGTGCCAGCAGCTCCCAGGGACAGATTAACACTGAAGCTTTCTTT. V gene TRBV7-6 combines with J gene TRBJ1-1; TRBD1 agrees at 7 bases. The CDR3 has 15 residues. Germline V gives CDR1 SGHVS, CDR2 FNYEAQ. V lost 4 bases and J lost 2; bases outside the gene matches: 7.

As regards this clonotype: A much larger clone differs by one base, so this may be a read error. J is TRBJ2-7 and V is TRBV19; the match to TRBD2 covers 13 bases. The CDR3 runs to 18 residues. Germline V gene sequence: CDR1 LNHDA, CDR2 SQIVND (reference sequence). CDR3 amino acids: CASSTGLAGALGHYEPYF. The CDR3 DNA reads TGTGCCAGTAGTACCGGACTAGCGGGGGCCCTGGGCCACTACGAGCCGTACTTC.